These 30 T cell receptor beta chains were all obtained from the same sample, sequenced in a study of blood T cell repertoires in COVID-19. Data came from immunoSEQ multiplex PCR; TCRdb stores just in-frame clones and leaves some out. Altogether 350,000 to 450,000 clones are present, approximately 91% being singletons, with the ten largest covering 1.5% to 1.7%. The sample comprised peripheral blood. The receptors come from a woman between 35 and 50 years old with COVID-19, enrolled during active disease.

The chain combines TRBV4-1 with TRBJ2-3; 13 nucleotides align to TRBD2. Germline CDR1 is MGHRA and CDR2 is YSYEKL. The V gene end was trimmed by 8 bases and the J gene end by 6 bases; junction bases not matched to a gene: 8. The CDR3 contains 15 residues. CDR3 residues: CASQRLAGGSDTQYF. The CDR3 nucleotides read TGCGCCAGCCAACGACTAGCGGGGGGATCGGATACGCAGTATTTT.

The rearrangement uses TRBV19 and TRBJ2-3; 7 bases agree with TRBD2. Germline-derived CDR1 and CDR2 are LNHDA and SQIVND (reference sequence). Trimming took 4 bases from V and 0 from J; bases not matched to a gene: 10. CDR3 length equals 17 residues. For the CDR3, the DNA is TGTGCCAGTAGTAGAAATAGCGGGCCAACTAGCACAGATACGCAGTATTTT. Protein product: CASSRNSGPTSTDTQYF.

The chain carries TRBV7-9 and TRBJ1-2; perhaps TRBD1 as D (5 bases). This CDR3 is built from 13 residues. Trimming left V 5 bases short and J 2 bases short, with 9 bases between. Germline V gives CDR1 SEHNR, CDR2 FQNEAQ (reference sequence). The CDR3 protein is CASSAPGNYGYTF. CDR3 nucleotides: TGTGCCAGCAGCGCCCCAGGGAACTATGGCTACACCTTC.

This chain joins TRBV6-2 or TRBV6-3 and TRBJ1-1; TRBD1 matches 7 bases. This CDR3 region has 14 residues. Germline-derived CDR1 and CDR2 are MNHEY and SVGEGT. V was clipped by 5 bases and J by 4 bases; unmatched bases: 7. CDR3 region: CASSTGQGGTEAFF. CDR3 in DNA: TGTGCCAGCAGTACCGGGCAGGGGGGCACTGAAGCTTTCTTT.

This clone appeared a few times. This rearrangement joins TRBV4-1 to TRBJ2-7, with 10 bases lining up with TRBD1. CDR1 MGHRA and CDR2 YSYEKL come from the germline V gene. Losses at the gene ends were 2 bases for V and 3 bases for J; bases not matched to a gene: 4. CDR3 size: 15 residues. Written as DNA, the CDR3 is TGCGCCAGCAGCCAAAGAGGACAGGGGGACTACGAGCAGTACTTC. Translation gives CASSQRGQGDYEQYF.

The CDR3 here is CASSEALRFEAFF. CDR3 coding DNA: TGTGCCAGCAGTGAAGCGCTCCGGTTCGAAGCTTTCTTT. This chain uses TRBV6-1 with TRBJ1-1, with unresolved D. V was pared by 0 bases and J by 8 bases, with 10 bases between. CDR1 and CDR2 (germline): MNHNS, SASEGT. The CDR3 contains 13 residues.

The chain combines TRBV5-1 with TRBJ1-1; possible D gene TRBD1, 5 bases. Germline values: CDR1 SGHRS, CDR2 YFSETQ. The CDR3 covers 12 residues. V was cut by 8 bases and J by 4 bases, with 12 bases left in between. CDR3 sequence reads: CASKRGGTEAFF. In DNA, the CDR3 is TGCGCCAGTAAGCGCGGGGGCACTGAAGCTTTCTTT.

The sample holds a few counts of this clone. The chain has TRBV4-3 and TRBJ2-7; TRBD2 agrees at 10 bases. Losses at the gene ends were 5 bases for V and 2 bases for J; bases not matched to a gene: 6. This CDR3 contains 15 residues. Germline V gene lookup returns CDR1 LGHNA and CDR2 YSLEER. CDR3 coding DNA: TGCGCCAGCAGCGAAGGGGGACTAGCGACCTACGAGCAGTACTTC. It yields the protein CASSEGGLATYEQYF.

The V call is TRBV12-3 or TRBV12-4, the J call TRBJ1-3; weak D call: TRBD1 (6 bases). The CDR3 covers 13 residues. The V end lost 5 bases, the J end lost 5 bases, and 10 bases lay between the germline ends. This chain's CDR3 is CASSRGHRNTIYF. The CDR3 DNA reads as TGTGCCAGCAGTCGGGGACATCGAAACACCATATATTTT.

The rearrangement uses TRBV2 and TRBJ1-6, with D unclear. CDR1 and CDR2 from the germline V gene are SNHLY and FYNNEI. The ends were cut back, 5 bases at V and 5 bases at J, with 10 bases in the middle. This CDR3 is built from 14 residues. The CDR3, as DNA: TGTGCCAGCAGTAGGCGGGCCAATAATTCACCCCTCCACTTT. Protein product: CASSRRANNSPLHF.

The genes are TRBV27 and TRBJ2-7, with 7 bases lining up with TRBD1. The CDR3 runs to 17 residues. Germline-derived CDR1 and CDR2 are MNHEY and SMNVEV (reference sequence). Trimming cost V 4 bases and J 4 bases; bases outside gene matches: 16. The CDR3 sequence: CASSSSTGTVVLYEQYF. CDR3 DNA: TGTGCCAGCAGTTCATCGACAGGGACGGTAGTATTATACGAGCAGTACTTC.

The chain carries TRBV5-4 and TRBJ2-7, with 14 bases fitting TRBD2. Germline V gene data show CDR1 as SGHNT and CDR2 as YYREEE (reference sequence). With V trimmed by 5 bases and J by 2 bases, 9 bases remained unmatched. This CDR3 has 17 residues. CDR3 sequence reads: CASSLRTSGGTAYEQYF. The CDR3 region has the DNA TGTGCCAGCAGTCTCAGGACTAGCGGGGGGACCGCCTACGAGCAGTACTTC.

The V gene is TRBV5-4, the J gene TRBJ2-7; TRBD2 matches at 7 bases. The ends lost 4 bases at V and 2 bases at J; junction bases unmatched: 9. This CDR3 spans 15 amino acids. The germline gives CDR1 SGHNT, CDR2 YYREEE (reference sequence). The CDR3 coding sequence is TGTGCCAGCAGCGAGGGACTACCGGGGCCCTACGAGCAGTACTTC. It yields the protein CASSEGLPGPYEQYF.

The chain couples TRBV4-1 to TRBJ2-3, with TRBD2 identical over 10 bases. This CDR3 has 15 residues. With V trimmed by 3 bases and J by 6 bases, 6 bases remained unmatched. Looked up from germline, CDR1 is MGHRA and CDR2 is YSYEKL. The CDR3 nucleotides read TGCGCCAGCAGCCATCCTAGCGGGAGAGATGATACGCAGTATTTT. It specifies CASSHPSGRDDTQYF.

Remarks on this clone: A read error may account for a junction end that differs from germline. V usage is TRBV7-7 and J usage is TRBJ2-1; maybe TRBD2 (6 bases). The V gene's germline CDR1 is SSHAT and CDR2 FNYEAQ (reference sequence). The length of the CDR3 is 19 residues. The CDR3 nucleotides are TGTGCTAGCAGCTTAGTCTCCCCCCAGGGTAGCGGACTGTACAATGAGCAGTTCTTC. Residues: CASSLVSPQGSGLYNEQFF.

V and J are TRBV29-1 and TRBJ2-1; 13 nucleotides agree with TRBD2. CDR1 is SQVTM, CDR2 ANQGSEA, per germline. There are 15 residues in the CDR3. The ends lost 8 bases at V and 8 bases at J; junction bases unmatched: 12. CDR3 protein: CSTRTSGRRSDEQFF. CDR3 DNA sequence: TGCAGCACTAGGACTAGCGGGAGACGGTCCGATGAGCAGTTCTTC.

The J gene is TRBJ1-5, the V gene TRBV6-5, with D perhaps matching TRBD1 (6 bases). In germline, CDR1 is MNHEY, CDR2 SVGAGI. The V end lost 6 bases, the J end lost 5 bases, and 14 bases lay between the germline ends. CDR3 length: 14 residues. The CDR3 DNA is TGTGCCAGCAGAGGGGGACCCGCATATCAGCCCCAGCATTTT. Protein product: CASRGGPAYQPQHF.

The chain links TRBV11-3 to TRBJ2-2; 9 bases are a match to TRBD1. Germline V gene lookup returns CDR1 SGHNT and CDR2 YENEEA. With V trimmed by 4 bases and J by 5 bases, 8 bases remained unmatched. The CDR3 sequence is 16 residues long. Written as DNA, the CDR3 is TGTGCCAGCAGCTCTACCGGGACAGGGAGAACCGGGGAGCTGTTTTTT. Its translation: CASSSTGTGRTGELFF. Using reference TRBV11-3 and TRBJ2-2 for the parts outside the CDR3, the full variable domain is EAGVVQSPRYKIIEKKQPVAFWCNPISGHNTLYWYLQNLGQGPELLIRYENEEAVDDSQLPKDRFSAERLKGVDSTLKIQPAELGDSAVYLCASSSTGTGRTGELFFGEGSRLTVL.

This sequence joins TRBV28 and TRBJ2-7, with D perhaps TRBD1 (7 bases). Per germline, CDR1 MDHEN and CDR2 SYDVKM. The CDR3 consists of 16 residues. V was clipped by 7 bases and J by 3 bases, with 22 bases between them. The CDR3 nucleotides are TGTGCCAGCACCACCTCCGGGTGGCAGGGGGGCTACGAGCAGTACTTC. It specifies CASTTSGWQGGYEQYF.

V is TRBV9 and J is TRBJ2-2; 9 bases are shared with TRBD2. CDR1 and CDR2 (germline): SGDLS, YYNGEE. The CDR3 is made up of 16 amino acids. V lost 0 bases, J lost 6 bases, and 6 bases stayed unmatched. Here the CDR3 reads CASSVGVAGVAGELFF. CDR3 nucleotides: TGTGCCAGCAGCGTAGGTGTAGCGGGAGTGGCCGGGGAGCTGTTTTTT.

The J gene is TRBJ2-1, the V gene TRBV11-2, with 11 bases aligning to TRBD2. The germline CDR1 and CDR2 sequences are SGHAT and FQNNGV. The CDR3 has 14 amino acids. Unmatched junction bases numbered 4, after V lost 5 bases and J lost 7 bases. This chain's CDR3 is CASSLSGGANEQFF. The DNA of the CDR3 is TGTGCCAGCAGCCTTAGCGGGGGGGCGAATGAGCAGTTCTTC.

This chain uses TRBV18 with TRBJ2-2; 11 nucleotides line up with TRBD2. Germline trimming cut 3 bases from V and 7 bases from J; bases unmatched to any gene: 4. CDR3 length: 15 amino acids. Germline CDR1 and CDR2: KGHSH and LQKENI. The CDR3 nucleotides are TGTGCCAGCTCACCTAGCGGGAGGGTCGGCGGGGAGCTGTTTTTT. It encodes CASSPSGRVGGELFF.

V is TRBV29-1 and J is TRBJ1-2; the D gene is possibly TRBD1 (5 bases). Germline V gives CDR1 SQVTM, CDR2 ANQGSEA. The CDR3 contains 14 residues. V lost 2 bases to trimming and J lost 2 bases, with 12 bases between them. The CDR3 protein is CSVERAGKNYGYTF. The CDR3 region has the DNA TGCAGCGTTGAACGGGCAGGGAAGAACTATGGCTACACCTTC. Combining the CDR3 with reference TRBV29-1 and TRBJ1-2 gives the whole variable domain SAVISQKPSRDICQRGTSLTIQCQVDSQVTMMFWYRQQPGQSLTLIATANQGSEATYESGFVIDKFPISRPNLTFSTLTVSNMSPEDSSIYLCSVERAGKNYGYTFGSGTRLTVV.

This sequence joins TRBV5-1 and TRBJ2-7; unclear D gene. Germline CDR1 is SGHRS and CDR2 is YFSETQ. The V end was cut by 0 bases, the J end by 3 bases, with 4 bases between. The CDR3 extends over 12 amino acids. The CDR3 here is CASSLDGYEQYF. CDR3 DNA: TGCGCCAGCAGCTTGGACGGCTACGAGCAGTACTTC.

This sequence joins TRBV14 and TRBJ2-5, with TRBD1 matching over 7 bases. With 4 bases clipped from V and 1 base from J, the junction kept 12 bases outside the gene matches. The germline gives CDR1 SGHDN, CDR2 FVKESK. The CDR3 covers 17 residues. The CDR3 nucleotides are TGTGCCAGCAGCCGGCTACCGGGACAGCTTTTCCAAGAGACCCAGTACTTC. This gives the protein CASSRLPGQLFQETQYF.

The V gene is TRBV7-2, the J gene TRBJ1-1; the D gene is possibly TRBD1 (6 bases). The CDR3 covers 15 residues. Per the germline V gene, CDR1 is SGHTA and CDR2 is FQGNSA. The V gene lost 1 base and the J gene lost 7 bases, with 16 bases spanning the gap. CDR3 bases: TGTGCCAGCAGCTTAGAGGGGACATCGGTGGGTGAAGCTTTCTTT. Translating gives CASSLEGTSVGEAFF. The full variable domain, with the rest looked up from reference TRBV7-2 and TRBJ1-1, is GAGVSQSPSNKVTEKGKDVELRCDPISGHTALYWYRQSLGQGLEFLIYFQGNSAPDKSGLPSDRFSAERTGGSVSTLTIQRTQQEDSAVYLCASSLEGTSVGEAFFGQGTRLTVV.

On this clone: A much bigger clone sits one base away, suggesting this may be a read error. The rearrangement joins TRBV6-2 or TRBV6-3 to TRBJ2-2; TRBD2 matches at 7 bases. CDR3 length equals 13 residues. Germline CDR1 MNHEY, CDR2 SVGEGT. Trimming took 5 bases from V and 3 from J; bases not matched to a gene: 0. The CDR3 region has the DNA TGTGCCAGCAGTAGCGGGGACACCGGGGAGCTGTTTTTT. Translated, it gives CASSSGDTGELFF.

The V and J genes are TRBV9 and TRBJ1-2; 10 bases agree with TRBD1. The CDR3 runs 13 residues. V trimming: 3 bases; J trimming: 8 bases; junction bases outside the gene matches: 4. Germline CDR1 SGDLS, CDR2 YYNGEE. The CDR3 bases are TGTGCCAGCAGCGGGGGACAGGGGTACGGCTACACCTTC. Residues: CASSGGQGYGYTF.

The J gene is TRBJ1-1, the V gene TRBV6-5, with a possible D match to TRBD1 (6 bases). CDR1 and CDR2 (germline): MNHEY, SVGAGI. Trimming removed 2 bases at V and 6 bases at J, with 10 bases between. The CDR3 contains 13 residues. The CDR3: CASSYPGQSEAFF. CDR3 DNA sequence: TGTGCCAGCAGTTACCCCGGACAGTCTGAAGCTTTCTTT.

V and J are TRBV6-4 and TRBJ2-2, with 7 bases identical to TRBD2. CDR3 length: 15 residues. CDR1 is MRHNA and CDR2 is SNTAGT in the germline V gene. With 6 bases clipped from V and 1 base from J, the junction kept 5 bases outside the gene matches. The CDR3 coding sequence is TGTGCCAGCAGCGAAGCGGGACTGAACACCGGGGAGCTGTTTTTT. This translates into CASSEAGLNTGELFF.